What follows is one T cell receptor beta chain and its context. The target antigen is unknown. The CDR3 covers 15 residues. Between the trimmed V and J ends, which lost 3 bases and 2 bases, there was a span of 14 bases. Germline lookup yields CDR1 MNHNS and CDR2 SASEGT. This entry belongs to a study of memory CD4+ T cells and cytomegalovirus serostatus. Study-wide context: Of the healthy Belgian adults, 9 or 10 were CMV seropositive and 20 to 30 seronegative. Study findings and constraints: 67 of 164 known CMV-associated TCRbeta sequences appeared in CD4+ memory.

Measured with immunoSEQ multiplex PCR; TCRdb has only the in-frame clones, and not every one. The sample lists tens of thousands of clones, roughly 80% seen once, with under 0.9% in the top ten. The sort gate was single viable CD3+CD4+CD8-CD45RO+ cells for memory CD4+ T cells. CD4+ T cells were isolated by positive magnetic selection. The chain recombines TRBV6-1 with TRBJ2-7; possibly TRBD1 or TRBD2 for D (6 bases each). The source of this sequence is an adult in good health and CMV-seronegative. The sequencing input was memory CD4+ T cells from blood. CDR3 DNA: TGTGCCAGCAGTGAGGAGGGGGGTGGGGCCTACGAGCAGTACTTC. It translates to CASSEEGGGAYEQYF.